Below are 2 T cell receptor beta chains sequenced from a single sample in a study of cytomegalovirus exposure and HLA in healthy donors. Use of 60 Vbeta and 13 Jbeta primers characterized the PCR. Assay used: immunoSEQ multiplex PCR; TCRdb lists only in-frame clones, some missing. Found here are about 170,000 clones, around 74% of them singletons; the top ten hold approximately 3.4%. Sequencing was performed on PBMCs. Receptors originate from a female donor in good health and CMV-seronegative.

The chain recombines TRBV7-2 with TRBJ1-6; no reliable D call. From germline, CDR1 is SGHTA and CDR2 FQGNSA. The germline V and J ends were trimmed by 5 bases and 1 base, with 12 bases remaining between them. The CDR3 extends over 16 amino acids. Here the CDR3 DNA reads TGTGCCAGCAGCCGTGCGGGCGTTTCCTATAATTCACCCCTCCACTTT. It translates to CASSRAGVSYNSPLHF.

The rearrangement links TRBV27 to TRBJ2-3, with D possibly matching TRBD2 (5 bases). The germline V gene has CDR1 MNHEY and CDR2 SMNVEV (reference sequence). The CDR3 covers 13 residues. The ends were cut back, 7 bases at V and 0 bases at J, with 8 bases in the middle. CDR3 residues: CASNERSTDTQYF. The CDR3 DNA sequence: TGTGCCAGCAACGAGCGGAGCACAGATACGCAGTATTTT.